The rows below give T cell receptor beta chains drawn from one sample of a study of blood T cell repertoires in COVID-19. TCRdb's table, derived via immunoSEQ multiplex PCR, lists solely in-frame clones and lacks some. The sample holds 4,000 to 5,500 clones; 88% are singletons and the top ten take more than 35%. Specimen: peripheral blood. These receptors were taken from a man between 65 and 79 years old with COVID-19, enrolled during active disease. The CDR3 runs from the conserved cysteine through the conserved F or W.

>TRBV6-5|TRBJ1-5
CASTPGHLSNQPQHF
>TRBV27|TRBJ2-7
CASSPLGRSYEQYF
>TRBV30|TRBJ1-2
CAWSVLFGDTNYGYTF
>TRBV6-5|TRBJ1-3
CASKPSSGNTIYF
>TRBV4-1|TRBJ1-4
CASSHLWSIAGEKLFF
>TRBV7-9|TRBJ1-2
CASSLVLGDGYTF
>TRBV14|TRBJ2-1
CASSQDKGGNEQFF
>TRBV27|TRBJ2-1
CASSFRRDIYNEQFF
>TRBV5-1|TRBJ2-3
CASSLKSGRSGDTDTQYF
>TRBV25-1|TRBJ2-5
CASSEGGRRLQETQYF
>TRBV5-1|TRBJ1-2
CASSSDSPNYGYTF
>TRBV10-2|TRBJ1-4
CASSGTGTNEKLFF
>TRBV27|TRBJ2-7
CASSLILRQGHEQYF
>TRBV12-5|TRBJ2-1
CASGLEGLSGSEQFF
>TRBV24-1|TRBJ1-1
CATSAGGGDTEAFF
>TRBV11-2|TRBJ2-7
CASSQGAGGYEQYF
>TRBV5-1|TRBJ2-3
CASSFWPSGGGASTDTQYF
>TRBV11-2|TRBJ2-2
CATNGGGALGTGELFF
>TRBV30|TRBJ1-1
CAWSVGSWAEAFF
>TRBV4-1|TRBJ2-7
CASSQGQGRRTGYEQYF
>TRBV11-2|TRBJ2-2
CASSLFMDRRVTGELFF
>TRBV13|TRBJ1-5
CASSTGAQPQHF
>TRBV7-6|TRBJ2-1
CASSLERDEQFF
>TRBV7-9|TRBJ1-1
CASSFSPRRGETEAFF
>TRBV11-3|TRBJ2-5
CASSLGARGQETQYF
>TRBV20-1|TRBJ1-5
CSASYSRNQPQHF
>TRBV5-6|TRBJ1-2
CASSTLGSYGYTF
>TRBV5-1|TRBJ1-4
CASSLAGNDRNRKLFF
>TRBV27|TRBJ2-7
CASSFRTFYEQYF
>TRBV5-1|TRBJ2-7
CASSLGQGTTYEQYF
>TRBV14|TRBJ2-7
CASSQDLGLAEQYF
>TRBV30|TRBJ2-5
CALGRLASTQETQYF
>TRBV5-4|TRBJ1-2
CASSPGGVGYTF
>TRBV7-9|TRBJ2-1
CASSFGLYNEQFF
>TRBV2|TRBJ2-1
CASSVFGLADNEQFF
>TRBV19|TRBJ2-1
CASKTGTYNEQFF
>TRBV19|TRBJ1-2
CASSIRWDYGYTF
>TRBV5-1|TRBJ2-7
CASGHRDRGMYEQYF
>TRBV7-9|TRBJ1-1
CATFRGGVEAFF
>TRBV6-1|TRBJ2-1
CASRPSYNEQFF
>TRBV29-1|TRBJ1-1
CSVPPMNTEAFF
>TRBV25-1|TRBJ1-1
CASMWPEAFF
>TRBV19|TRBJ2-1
CASSPGQSSYNEQFF
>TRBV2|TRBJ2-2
CASRTGAVDTGELFF
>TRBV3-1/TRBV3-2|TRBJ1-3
CASGGTADSGNTIYF
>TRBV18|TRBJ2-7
CASSPNGLAASYEQYF
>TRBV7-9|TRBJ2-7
CASSPGGSYEQYF
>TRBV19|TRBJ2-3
CASSLTETDTQYF
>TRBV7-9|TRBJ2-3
CASSPSATATQYF
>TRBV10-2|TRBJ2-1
CASSEGLAGGRGEFF
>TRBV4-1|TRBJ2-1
CASSPGGQNEQFF
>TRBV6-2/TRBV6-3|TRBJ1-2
CASSWRAGGFGYTF
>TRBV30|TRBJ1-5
CAWSKHSNQPQHF
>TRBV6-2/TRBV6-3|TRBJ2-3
CASSPLADYTDTQYF
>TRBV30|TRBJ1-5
CAWSQGGHSNQPQHF